The 32 T cell receptor beta chains given below trace back to one sample, sequenced in a study of T-cell reconstitution after alpha-beta-depleted transplantation in children. TCRbeta library construction was performed incorporating unique molecular identifiers. TCRdb reanalysed the PCR reads using MiXCR and keeps one entry per CDR3 protein. The sample has around 25,000 distinct CDR3 sequences; 18% are singletons. The sample consisted of PBMCs, mostly from graft donor cells, taken 60 days after TCRalphabeta/CD19-depleted stem cell transplant. The receptors were gathered from a male patient between 2 and 10 years old who had a stem cell transplant for acute lymphoblastic leukemia, so the T cells may come from the graft donor.

This clonotype has a handful of counts. The chain employs TRBV15 and TRBJ1-6, with D possibly being TRBD1 (5 bases). Germline V gene sequence: CDR1 LNHNV, CDR2 YYDKDF (reference sequence). The CDR3 contains 18 residues. The V end was cut by 5 bases, the J end by 2 bases, with 19 bases between. Here the CDR3 reads CATSGEEVARAYNSPLHF. CDR3 nucleotides: TGTGCCACCAGCGGGGAGGAGGTGGCCAGGGCCTATAATTCACCCCTCCACTTT.

This clonotype has more than one count but fewer than ten. The chain carries TRBV12-3 or TRBV12-4 and TRBJ1-1; D might be TRBD1 (5 bases). Trimming took 5 bases from V and 4 from J, leaving 8 bases between them. The length of the CDR3 is 12 residues. This CDR3 reads CASSGGITEAFF. The CDR3 DNA is TGTGCCAGCAGTGGGGGGATCACTGAAGCTTTCTTT.

The J gene is TRBJ2-7, the V gene TRBV5-1; tentative D call: TRBD1 (5 bases). V was trimmed by 0 bases and J by 6 bases, leaving 7 bases between them. The CDR3 is 12 residues long. Germline loops: CDR1 SGHRS, CDR2 YFSETQ. The CDR3 region is CASSLAGIEQYF. The CDR3 DNA sequence: TGCGCCAGCAGCTTGGCAGGGATCGAGCAGTACTTC.

In its sample, this clonotype was seen many times. The V gene is TRBV7-2, the J gene TRBJ2-3; 9 bases map to TRBD1. The CDR3 runs 16 residues. Germline assignment: CDR1 SGHTA and CDR2 FQGNSA. The trim removed 6 bases at V and 5 bases at J, leaving 12 bases unmatched. CDR3 nucleotides: TGTGCCAGCAGGCCACCCGGGACAGGGCCTATAGATACGCAGTATTTT. Its translation: CASRPPGTGPIDTQYF.

This clonotype was detected a few times. This chain uses TRBV5-1 with TRBJ2-5; no clear D gene. The CDR3 is 15 amino acids. V was trimmed by 5 bases and J by 5 bases, leaving 19 bases between them. Germline values: CDR1 SGHRS, CDR2 YFSETQ. CDR3 residues: CASRETPSDGETQYF. The CDR3 nucleotides are TGCGCCAGCAGAGAAACGCCGTCGGATGGGGAGACCCAGTACTTC.

V is TRBV5-1 and J is TRBJ2-1; 11 nucleotides line up with TRBD2. V lost 4 bases and J lost 1; bases outside the gene matches: 4. The germline V gene encodes CDR1 SGHRS and CDR2 YFSETQ. This CDR3 spans 16 amino acids. CDR3 loop: CASSPLAGVSYNEQFF. CDR3 coding DNA: TGCGCCAGCAGCCCACTAGCGGGGGTATCCTACAATGAGCAGTTCTTC.

This clonotype was detected only a few times. The J gene is TRBJ2-3, the V gene TRBV2; possibly TRBD2 for D (5 bases). CDR1 SNHLY and CDR2 FYNNEI come from the germline V gene. Trimming took off 8 bases at V and 0 bases at J, with 15 bases between the two ends. The CDR3 covers 15 residues. CDR3 in DNA: TGTGCCAGCGGGGAGAGGGAGTGGAGCACAGATACGCAGTATTTT. This gives the protein CASGEREWSTDTQYF.

This clonotype has ten or more counts. The gene calls are TRBV20-1 and TRBJ1-1, with a possible D match to TRBD1 (6 bases). The CDR3 contains 17 residues. CDR1 and CDR2 (germline): DFQATT, SNEGSKA (reference sequence). Trimming removed 1 base from V and 0 bases from J, with 18 bases in between. CDR3 protein: CSARGAGAEGLNTEAFF. CDR3 sequence (DNA): TGCAGTGCTAGAGGTGCAGGGGCCGAGGGTCTGAACACTGAAGCTTTCTTT.

This clonotype has ten or more counts. The chain uses TRBV4-3 and TRBJ1-1; no reliable D call. This CDR3 comprises 13 residues. Per germline, CDR1 LGHNA and CDR2 YSLEER. The V and J ends lost 0 bases and 8 bases respectively, with 10 bases between them. The CDR3 sequence is CASSQDWGGEAFF. In DNA, the CDR3 is TGCGCCAGCAGCCAAGATTGGGGAGGGGAAGCTTTCTTT.

This chain joins TRBV10-1 and TRBJ2-3; 7 positions match TRBD1. The CDR3 totals 15 residues. Germline CDR1 reads WNHNN; CDR2 reads SYGVQD (reference sequence). Trimming cost V 2 bases and J 2 bases; bases outside gene matches: 4. The CDR3 spells CASSEAGTATDTQYF. The CDR3 bases are TGCGCCAGCAGTGAGGCCGGGACAGCCACAGATACGCAGTATTTT.

The chain links TRBV5-4 to TRBJ2-3; TRBD2 agrees at 8 bases. This CDR3 is built from 15 residues. Losses at the gene ends were 4 bases for V and 3 bases for J; bases not matched to a gene: 7. Germline V CDR1 and CDR2: SGHNT, YYREEE (reference sequence). CDR3 amino acids: CASSRTGTRTDTQYF. The CDR3 bases are TGTGCCAGCAGCCGGACGGGGACTAGGACAGATACGCAGTATTTT.

The sample holds many counts of this clonotype. CDR3 residues: CASSQDLSGIGNIQYF. CDR3 DNA: TGCGCCAGCAGCCAAGATCTATCGGGGATAGGGAACATTCAGTACTTC. V gene TRBV4-3 combines with J gene TRBJ2-4, with a tentative D call TRBD2 (5 bases). Trimming took 0 bases from V and 7 from J, leaving 16 bases between them. Germline V lookup: CDR1 LGHNA, CDR2 YSLEER. The CDR3 runs 16 residues.

CDR3 in DNA: TGTGCCAGCAGTGTAGGGTCTGGGGCCAACGTCCTGACTTTC. Encoded protein: CASSVGSGANVLTF. The J gene is TRBJ2-6, the V gene TRBV28; D remains ambiguous. The germline gives CDR1 MDHEN, CDR2 SYDVKM. The CDR3 is made up of 14 amino acids. Between the trimmed V and J ends, which lost 5 bases and 1 base, there was a span of 6 bases.

In this sample, this clonotype turned up a few times. This sequence joins TRBV15 and TRBJ1-1; 8 bases align to TRBD1. Germline-derived CDR1 and CDR2 are LNHNV and YYDKDF (reference sequence). The CDR3 is 15 amino acids. J was trimmed by 10 bases and V by 0 bases; bases with no gene match: 10. The CDR3 sequence is CATSRDQGASGGAFF. CDR3 sequence (DNA): TGTGCCACCAGCAGAGATCAGGGGGCTTCCGGGGGAGCTTTCTTT.

This rearrangement joins TRBV27 to TRBJ1-5; D gene unclear. The V gene lost 5 bases and the J gene lost 0 bases, with 11 bases spanning the gap. This CDR3 contains 15 residues. Germline V lookup: CDR1 MNHEY, CDR2 SMNVEV (reference sequence). CDR3 protein: CASSLSSRSNQPQHF. DNA of the CDR3: TGTGCCAGCAGTCTTTCATCCCGTAGCAATCAGCCCCAGCATTTT.

This clonotype was recorded a few times. V is TRBV2 and J is TRBJ2-7, with D possibly being TRBD1 or TRBD2 (6 bases each). With 3 bases removed from V and 3 bases from J, the gap between germline ends came to 15 bases. Per germline, CDR1 SNHLY and CDR2 FYNNEI. The CDR3 is made up of 15 amino acids. CDR3 residues: CASSEGGRGLYEQYF. CDR3 DNA: TGTGCCAGCAGTGAGGGAGGCAGGGGTCTCTACGAGCAGTACTTC.

This clonotype was recorded a few times. The chain couples TRBV6-1 to TRBJ1-1, with TRBD1 identical over 7 bases. CDR3 size: 18 residues. J lost 9 bases, V lost 7 bases, and 26 bases had no gene match. CDR1 and CDR2 from the germline V gene are MNHNS and SASEGT. The CDR3 DNA follows: TGTGCCAGCATCTCGGGCGCTACCCGGACAGGCGAGTTATCTCAAGCTTTCTTT. Protein product: CASISGATRTGELSQAFF.

This clonotype has a handful of counts. The rearrangement uses TRBV28 and TRBJ2-5, with unresolved D. Germline assignment: CDR1 MDHEN and CDR2 SYDVKM. CDR3 length: 15 amino acids. The V gene lost 7 bases and the J gene lost 2 bases, with 17 bases spanning the gap. The DNA of the CDR3 is TGTGCCAGCAACACCCCGTGGAGACAACAAGAGACCCAGTACTTC. Its protein is CASNTPWRQQETQYF. The complete variable domain, with remaining parts taken from reference TRBV28 and TRBJ2-5, reads DVKVTQSSRYLVKRTGEKVFLECVQDMDHENMFWYRQDPGLGLRLIYFSYDVKMKEKGDIPEGYSVSREKKERFSLILESASTNQTSMYLCASNTPWRQQETQYFGPGTRLLVL.

The rearrangement links TRBV11-3 to TRBJ2-3; 10 bases are shared with TRBD2. The junction had 7 bases not matched to a gene; V was cut back by 0 bases and J by 7 bases. Germline-derived CDR1 and CDR2 are SGHNT and YENEEA. This CDR3 region has 16 residues. CDR3 nucleotides: TGTGCCAGCAGCTTAGAGCTAGCGGGGGCGCTGAATACGCAGTATTTT. It yields the protein CASSLELAGALNTQYF.

This clonotype was counted at least ten times. The V call is TRBV5-6, the J call TRBJ1-2; TRBD1 might be the D (5 bases). CDR3 size: 15 residues. Per germline, CDR1 SGHDT and CDR2 YYEEEE. Trimming pared 1 base from V and 4 bases from J, leaving 14 bases between. CDR3 loop: CASSLLGTELYGYTF. CDR3 coding DNA: TGTGCCAGCAGCTTGTTGGGGACGGAACTCTATGGCTACACCTTC.

Worth noting for this clonotype: Without the conserved terminal phenylalanine or tryptophan, this CDR3 likely stems from a read error. The V gene is TRBV6-1, the J gene TRBJ2-7, with TRBD1 as a possible D gene (6 bases). CDR3 length: 15 amino acids. V shed 6 bases and J shed 0 bases, with 15 bases lying between them. Germline V gene lookup returns CDR1 MNHNS and CDR2 SASEGT. As DNA, the CDR3 is TGTGCCAGCAGCCGACCCGGGGACACCTCCTACGAGCAGTACTCC. It translates to CASSRPGDTSYEQYS.

There are many counts of this clonotype. The rearrangement joins TRBV19 to TRBJ2-1; 8 positions agree with TRBD1. The V segment lost 5 bases and the J segment 12 bases; nucleotides outside the gene matches: 6. Germline CDR1 LNHDA, CDR2 SQIVND (reference sequence). The CDR3 sequence is 12 residues long. The CDR3 reads CASSGQGFGQFF. Here the CDR3 DNA reads TGTGCCAGTAGTGGACAGGGCTTTGGGCAGTTCTTC.

The sample holds many counts of this clonotype. The V call is TRBV25-1, the J call TRBJ2-1; either TRBD1 or TRBD2 may fit D (7 bases each). Germline V gives CDR1 MGHDK, CDR2 SYGVNS. The V gene lost 7 bases and the J gene lost 7 bases, with 20 bases spanning the gap. CDR3 length equals 15 residues. CDR3 amino acids: CASNAMGQGGNEQFF. CDR3 DNA sequence: TGTGCCAGCAATGCCATGGGCCAGGGGGGGAATGAGCAGTTCTTC.

This clonotype was counted many times. V and J are TRBV12-3 or TRBV12-4 and TRBJ2-7; perhaps D is TRBD1 or TRBD2 (5 bases each). The CDR3 is made up of 14 amino acids. V lost 5 bases to trimming and J lost 1 base, with 12 bases between them. The CDR3 loop reads CASSRGPSSYEQYF. DNA for the CDR3: TGTGCCAGCAGTCGGGGACCGAGTTCCTACGAGCAGTACTTC.

Ten or more counts support this clonotype. The chain joins TRBV20-1 to TRBJ2-3; 13 positions agree with TRBD2. V shed 1 base and J 4 bases; nucleotides not matched to a gene: 2. This CDR3 has 15 residues. CDR1 is DFQATT, CDR2 SNEGSKA, per germline (reference sequence). CDR3 residues: CSARGTSGRADTQYF. DNA of the CDR3: TGCAGTGCTAGAGGGACTAGCGGGAGAGCAGATACGCAGTATTTT.

The sample holds a few counts of this clonotype. V is TRBV11-3 and J is TRBJ2-1, with TRBD2 identical over 8 bases. V trimming: 0 bases; J trimming: 3 bases; junction bases outside the gene matches: 7. This CDR3 has 17 residues. Germline V gives CDR1 SGHNT, CDR2 YENEEA. The CDR3 region is CASSLDMGTSGYNEQFF. The CDR3 DNA follows: TGTGCCAGCAGCTTAGATATGGGAACTAGCGGCTACAATGAGCAGTTCTTC.

The chain combines TRBV5-6 with TRBJ2-5; a possible D gene is TRBD2 (6 bases). The CDR3 is made up of 14 amino acids. Trimming left V 2 bases short and J 5 bases short, with 13 bases between. The V gene's germline CDR1 is SGHDT and CDR2 YYEEEE. CDR3 DNA: TGTGCCAGCAGCTTTAATAGCGGTGGCGAGACCCAGTACTTC. This translates into CASSFNSGGETQYF. Complete variable domain (other parts from reference TRBV5-6 and TRBJ2-5): DAGVTQSPTHLIKTRGQQVTLRCSPKSGHDTVSWYQQALGQGPQFIFQYYEEEERQRGNFPDRFSGHQFPNYSSELNVNALLLGDSALYLCASSFNSGGETQYFGPGTRLLVL.

CDR3 nucleotide sequence: TGCGCCAGCAGGGGCGGGGGACAGGTGGCAGATACGCAGTATTTT. Translating gives CASRGGGQVADTQYF. The chain joins TRBV5-1 to TRBJ2-3, with TRBD1 as a possible D gene (8 bases). This CDR3 is 15 amino acids long. The germline V gene encodes CDR1 SGHRS and CDR2 YFSETQ. V was clipped by 5 bases and J by 4 bases, with 17 bases between them.

This clonotype has a count of ten or more. This chain connects TRBV28 to TRBJ2-2, with D tentatively TRBD2 (6 bases). The V gene's germline CDR1 is MDHEN and CDR2 SYDVKM. The CDR3 covers 13 residues. V was trimmed by 7 bases and J by 5 bases, leaving 11 bases between them. CDR3 in DNA: TGTGCCAGCAAGAAGGGAGGAACCGGGGAGCTGTTTTTT. Amino acid sequence: CASKKGGTGELFF.

This clonotype has a count of ten or more. The V and J genes are TRBV7-2 and TRBJ2-2, with D perhaps matching TRBD2 (5 bases). CDR1 and CDR2 from the germline V gene are SGHTA and FQGNSA. V gave up 3 bases and J gave up 14 bases, with 10 bases separating them. This CDR3 comprises 11 residues. The CDR3 spells CASSLSRVLFF. The DNA for the CDR3 is TGTGCCAGCAGCTTGTCGAGGGTTCTGTTTTTT.

This clonotype was picked up many times. V is TRBV7-8 and J is TRBJ2-7; D possibly corresponds to TRBD1 (5 bases). Germline V lookup: CDR1 SGHVS, CDR2 FQNEAQ. The V gene lost 3 bases and the J gene lost 0 bases, with 9 bases spanning the gap. The CDR3 contains 14 residues. The CDR3: CASSFDRSSYEQYF. CDR3 coding DNA: TGTGCCAGCAGCTTCGACAGAAGCTCCTACGAGCAGTACTTC.

The genes are TRBV7-2 and TRBJ1-2, with a possible D match to TRBD1 (5 bases). The CDR3 loop spans 14 amino acids. V was cut by 5 bases and J by 1 base, with 11 bases left in between. The germline V gene encodes CDR1 SGHTA and CDR2 FQGNSA. CDR3 DNA sequence: TGTGCCAGCAGCCCACAGGAACTTAACTATGGCTACACCTTC. This gives the protein CASSPQELNYGYTF.